Below, 17 T cell receptor beta chains from the same sample are listed, as sequenced in a study of CD8 T cells in Susac syndrome. With random hexamers, reverse transcription was performed on roughly 0.5 to 1 ug of RNA. TCRdb used MiXCR to reprocess the immunoSEQ multiplex PCR reads, holding one entry per CDR3 protein. The profile covers fewer than 200,000 distinct CDR3 sequences, with roughly 95% appearing a single time and roughly 0.16% taken by the ten largest. Material: CD8+ T cells from PBMCs. Every receptor here comes from a human donor with multiple sclerosis.

J is TRBJ1-2 and V is TRBV9; no firm D call. The CDR3 has 13 residues. The germline gives CDR1 SGDLS, CDR2 YYNGEE. The V end was cut by 0 bases, the J end by 4 bases, with 7 bases between. The CDR3 reads CASSVGGTYGYTF. The CDR3 coding sequence is TGTGCCAGCAGCGTAGGAGGCACCTATGGCTACACCTTC. The whole variable domain, remainder taken from reference TRBV9 and TRBJ1-2, is DSGVTQTPKHLITATGQRVTLRCSPRSGDLSVYWYQQSLDQGLQFLIQYYNGEERAKGNILERFSAQQFPDLHSELNLSSLELGDSALYFCASSVGGTYGYTFGSGTRLTVV.

The chain has TRBV13 and TRBJ1-2, with D perhaps TRBD1 (6 bases). CDR1 PRHDT and CDR2 FYEKMQ come from the germline V gene (reference sequence). This CDR3 comprises 13 residues. V was pared by 10 bases and J by 6 bases, with 18 bases between. The chain's CDR3 is CAIPKVGGHGYTF. The DNA of the CDR3 is TGTGCCATCCCTAAGGTCGGGGGGCATGGCTACACCTTC.

This clonotype has only one observation. The J gene is TRBJ1-2, the V gene TRBV7-2, with a possible D match to TRBD1 (5 bases). Germline V CDR1 and CDR2: SGHTA, FQGNSA. The CDR3 consists of 13 residues. Trimming shortened V by 1 base and J by 5 bases, and 8 bases separated the two germline ends. The CDR3 DNA reads TGTGCCAGCAGCTTAGACACAGGATATGGCTACACCTTC. Translating gives CASSLDTGYGYTF.

This chain joins TRBV27 and TRBJ2-5; 13 nucleotides align to TRBD2. The CDR3 runs to 15 residues. CDR1 is MNHEY and CDR2 is SMNVEV in the germline V gene (reference sequence). The ends lost 3 bases at V and 5 bases at J; junction bases unmatched: 3. The CDR3 DNA follows: TGTGCCAGCAGTTTCGGGACTAGCGGGATGGAGACCCAGTACTTC. Amino acids: CASSFGTSGMETQYF.

The V gene is TRBV23-1, the J gene TRBJ2-1, with 11 bases matching TRBD2. TRBV23-1 is identified as an open reading frame with a role that is uncertain. The junction had 6 bases not matched to a gene; V was cut back by 4 bases and J by 7 bases. The CDR3 is made up of 15 amino acids. CDR3 sequence reads: CASSPTSGSSNEQFF. The CDR3, as DNA: TGCGCCAGCAGTCCTACTAGCGGGAGTTCAAATGAGCAGTTCTTC.

V is TRBV28 and J is TRBJ2-7; TRBD1 matches 7 bases. CDR1 is MDHEN and CDR2 is SYDVKM in the germline V gene. Trimming cost V 5 bases and J 2 bases; bases outside gene matches: 9. The CDR3 sequence is 15 residues long. This CDR3 reads CASSLRSGTAYEQYF. CDR3 nucleotide sequence: TGTGCCAGCAGTCTTAGGTCTGGGACAGCCTACGAGCAGTACTTC.

This chain joins TRBV27 and TRBJ1-5; D not certain. The ends were cut back, 0 bases at V and 5 bases at J, with 14 bases in the middle. The germline gives CDR1 MNHEY, CDR2 SMNVEV (reference sequence). The CDR3 has 16 amino acids. Here the CDR3 reads CASSLSSQRIHQPQHF. DNA of the CDR3: TGTGCCAGCAGTTTATCGAGCCAGAGAATTCATCAGCCCCAGCATTTT.

The chain employs TRBV20-1 and TRBJ2-7; TRBD2 is a possible D gene (5 bases). Germline V gene data show CDR1 as DFQATT and CDR2 as SNEGSKA (reference sequence). CDR3 length: 13 residues. Trimming removed 7 bases at V and 0 bases at J, with 13 bases between. CDR3 DNA sequence: TGCAGTGTTAATACCGGGAACTCCTACGAGCAGTACTTC. Its protein is CSVNTGNSYEQYF.

The rearrangement joins TRBV29-1 to TRBJ2-2; D uncertain. The germline V and J ends were trimmed by 3 bases and 6 bases, with 8 bases remaining between them. CDR1 SQVTM and CDR2 ANQGSEA come from the germline V gene. The CDR3 contains 12 residues. The CDR3, as DNA: TGCAGCGTTGAGGAACGCTCCGGGGAGCTGTTTTTT. The encoded protein is CSVEERSGELFF.

This chain uses TRBV9 with TRBJ2-7, with a possible D match to TRBD2 (7 bases). There are 17 residues in the CDR3. Per the germline V gene, CDR1 is SGDLS and CDR2 is YYNGEE. Trimming removed 3 bases from V and 0 bases from J, with 19 bases in between. CDR3 DNA sequence: TGTGCCAGCAGCGCCGATTCAAGGGGGACTACCTCCTACGAGCAGTACTTC. Translation gives CASSADSRGTTSYEQYF.

This chain links TRBV5-1 with TRBJ2-3, with D unclear. The CDR3 runs to 15 residues. Trimming removed 0 bases from V and 5 bases from J, with 13 bases in between. Per germline, CDR1 SGHRS and CDR2 YFSETQ. CDR3 DNA sequence: TGCGCCAGCAGCTTGGTCAGGCCCTGGGGAGATACGCAGTATTTT. Its translation is CASSLVRPWGDTQYF.

CDR3 DNA sequence: TGCAGCGTTCATCCCGGGGGTAGCGGGAGCGGGGGCATCACAGATACGCAGTATTTT. Translation: CSVHPGGSGSGGITDTQYF. The chain is built from TRBV29-1 and TRBJ2-3; 9 bases line up with TRBD2. The ends lost 5 bases at V and 2 bases at J; junction bases unmatched: 20. This CDR3 has 19 residues. Germline V gene data show CDR1 as SQVTM and CDR2 as ANQGSEA.

This clonotype was detected once. The chain is built from TRBV27 and TRBJ2-7; TRBD2 matches 7 bases. The germline V gene encodes CDR1 MNHEY and CDR2 SMNVEV (reference sequence). The CDR3 runs 15 residues. J was trimmed by 1 base and V by 3 bases; bases with no gene match: 6. Here the CDR3 DNA reads TGTGCCAGCAGTTTGGGCTTCGGGGGGTCCTACGAGCAGTACTTC. Protein sequence: CASSLGFGGSYEQYF.

The gene calls are TRBV27 and TRBJ2-7; D tentatively fits TRBD1 or TRBD2 (5 bases each). This CDR3 spans 14 amino acids. The germline CDR1 and CDR2 sequences are MNHEY and SMNVEV (reference sequence). The ends were cut back, 5 bases at V and 6 bases at J, with 17 bases in the middle. The CDR3, as DNA: TGTGCCAGCAGTAGCCGGGACCTCAATGGCGAGCAGTACTTC. Its translation is CASSSRDLNGEQYF.

The J gene is TRBJ2-5, the V gene TRBV25-1; TRBD1 or TRBD2 may be the D gene (5 bases each). Germline CDR1 and CDR2: MGHDK and SYGVNS. V lost 4 bases and J lost 5, with 17 bases in between. This CDR3 contains 15 residues. CDR3: CASSGSGRRAETQYF. The CDR3 nucleotides are TGTGCCAGCAGTGGCTCAGGGCGGCGGGCGGAGACCCAGTACTTC.

The chain combines TRBV12-3 or TRBV12-4 with TRBJ2-1; D is uncertain. V lost 2 bases, J lost 3 bases, and 8 bases lay in between. The CDR3 extends over 14 amino acids. CDR3 coding DNA: TGTGCCAGCAGTTTATTTAACAGCTACAATGAGCAGTTCTTC. Encoded protein: CASSLFNSYNEQFF.

The rearrangement uses TRBV20-1 and TRBJ2-7; the D gene is possibly TRBD1 (5 bases). CDR3 length: 13 amino acids. V lost 5 bases to trimming and J lost 1 base, with 12 bases between them. CDR1 is DFQATT and CDR2 is SNEGSKA in the germline V gene (reference sequence). The CDR3 DNA follows: TGCAGTGCTCTCGGCAGGGAATCCTACGAGCAGTACTTC. This encodes CSALGRESYEQYF.